Listed below are T cell receptor beta chains from one sample, sequenced in a study of T cells after yellow fever vaccination. In TCRdb, the 5' RACE reads were re-called with MiXCR into one record per CDR3 protein. This table holds roughly 140,000 distinct CDR3 sequences, about 7.7% found once. This specimen was CD4+ T cells sorted from PBMCs, taken 5 days after the yellow fever booster vaccination. The receptors shown here come from a man younger than 40 who received the YFV17D yellow fever vaccine. The conserved cysteine and the conserved F or W are not part of the CDR3 here.

TRBV23-1	TRBJ2-2	ASISGGRPRGTGELF
TRBV10-2	TRBJ2-7	ASSDRTSGRMGEVYEQY
TRBV20-1	TRBJ2-7	SATTLGDHGGEQY
TRBV30	TRBJ2-1	AWTGGGLRSHNEQF
TRBV20-1	TRBJ2-1	SARVRSASGYNEQF
TRBV12-3/TRBV12-4	TRBJ2-7	ASSPEQGDYEQY
TRBV6-5	TRBJ2-7	ASSYPGRLAGPSYEQY
TRBV3-1	TRBJ2-3	ASSQNPADTQY
TRBV7-8	TRBJ2-1	ASSWRDRGNNEQF
TRBV6-5	TRBJ1-1	ASRMDSGNTEAF
TRBV7-6	TRBJ2-3	ASNQGMRTDTQY
TRBV7-9	TRBJ2-7	ASSRSKEQY
TRBV5-8	TRBJ2-5	ASSLDRFFKETQY
TRBV4-3	TRBJ2-5	ASSQDNTLLRAQY
TRBV5-1	TRBJ2-7	ASSLASGYEQY
TRBV7-9	TRBJ2-1	ASSLTRDTYNEQF
TRBV19	TRBJ1-2	ASMEGSYGYT
TRBV6-5	TRBJ2-1	ASSSTGLGDNEQF
TRBV7-2	TRBJ2-2	ASSPMGQGIGELF
TRBV27	TRBJ2-5	ASSFAGAVQETQY
TRBV15	TRBJ2-3	ATSRVRGSLADTQY
TRBV7-2	TRBJ2-5	ASSLAHSGSGETQY
TRBV7-3	TRBJ2-1	ASSLGLFYNEQF
TRBV15	TRBJ1-5	ATSRAGGEPNQPQH
TRBV20-1	TRBJ2-3	SARVHRTDTQY
TRBV5-1	TRBJ2-7	ASSPARTETPPVYEQY
TRBV20-1	TRBJ2-5	SAVGGGATETQY
TRBV5-1	TRBJ2-6	ASSRTGASSGANVLT
TRBV15	TRBJ2-1	ATSRTGTSGDEQF
TRBV5-8	TRBJ2-1	ASSFGTGDEQF
TRBV20-1	TRBJ2-5	SASGRSGREETQY
TRBV4-3	TRBJ2-1	ASSQDRDSRIEQF
TRBV6-2/TRBV6-3	TRBJ2-3	ASSILAGAGDTQY
TRBV29-1	TRBJ2-5	SVGTGLETQY
TRBV28	TRBJ2-7	ATQSAGSSYEQY
TRBV11-2	TRBJ2-1	ASSSGTKWQF
TRBV6-6	TRBJ1-6	ASRFGINSPLH
TRBV7-2	TRBJ2-3	ASSLLGAVSTDTQY
TRBV7-2	TRBJ2-7	ASSLRTGPRDEQY
TRBV11-1	TRBJ2-3	ASSLARWDSPVGNTQY
TRBV15	TRBJ2-3	ATSRPGTDTQY